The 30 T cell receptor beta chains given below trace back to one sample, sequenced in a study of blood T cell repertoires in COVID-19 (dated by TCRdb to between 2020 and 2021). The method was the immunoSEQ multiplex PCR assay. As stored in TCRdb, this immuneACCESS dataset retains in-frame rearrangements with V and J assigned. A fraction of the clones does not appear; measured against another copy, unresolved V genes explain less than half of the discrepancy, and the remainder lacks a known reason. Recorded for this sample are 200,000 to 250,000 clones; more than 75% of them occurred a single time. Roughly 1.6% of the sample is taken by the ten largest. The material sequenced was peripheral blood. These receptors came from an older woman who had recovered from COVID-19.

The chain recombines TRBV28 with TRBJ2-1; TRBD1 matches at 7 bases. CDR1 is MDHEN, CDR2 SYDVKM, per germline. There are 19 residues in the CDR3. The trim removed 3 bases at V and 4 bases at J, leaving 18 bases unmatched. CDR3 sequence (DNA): TGTGCCAGCAGTTTCCTCAAACCCCGACCGGGACAGAGATACAATGAGCAGTTCTTC. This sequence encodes CASSFLKPRPGQRYNEQFF.

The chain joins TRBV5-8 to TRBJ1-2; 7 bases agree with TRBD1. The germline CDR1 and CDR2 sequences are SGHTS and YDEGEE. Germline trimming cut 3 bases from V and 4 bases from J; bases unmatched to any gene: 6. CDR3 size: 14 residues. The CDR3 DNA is TGTGCCAGCAGCTCGGAACAGGGGCCCTATGGCTACACCTTC. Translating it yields CASSSEQGPYGYTF.

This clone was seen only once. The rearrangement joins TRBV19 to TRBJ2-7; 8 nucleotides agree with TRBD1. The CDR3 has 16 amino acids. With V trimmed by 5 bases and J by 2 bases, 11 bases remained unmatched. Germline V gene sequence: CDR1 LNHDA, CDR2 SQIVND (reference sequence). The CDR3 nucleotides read TGTGCCAGTAGTGGGTTGCAGGGGGCCGTCGCCTACGAGCAGTACTTC. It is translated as CASSGLQGAVAYEQYF.

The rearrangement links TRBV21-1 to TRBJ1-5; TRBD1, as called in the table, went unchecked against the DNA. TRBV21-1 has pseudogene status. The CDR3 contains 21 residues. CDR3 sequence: CASSKPRGSGTHTNSNQPQHF. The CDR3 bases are TGTGCCAGCAGCAAACCGAGAGGCTCCGGGACACATACTAATAGCAATCAGCCCCAGCATTTT.

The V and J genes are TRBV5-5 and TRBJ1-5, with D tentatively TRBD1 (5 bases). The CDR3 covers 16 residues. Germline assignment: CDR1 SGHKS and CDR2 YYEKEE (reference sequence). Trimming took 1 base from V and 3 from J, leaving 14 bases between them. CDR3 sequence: CASSLWGSIDNQPQHF. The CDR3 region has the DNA TGTGCCAGCAGCTTGTGGGGCTCGATTGACAATCAGCCCCAGCATTTT.

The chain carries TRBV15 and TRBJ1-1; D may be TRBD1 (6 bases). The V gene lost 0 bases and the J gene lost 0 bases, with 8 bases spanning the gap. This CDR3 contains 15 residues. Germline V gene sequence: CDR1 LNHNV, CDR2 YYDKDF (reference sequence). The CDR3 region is CATSRDRGVNTEAFF. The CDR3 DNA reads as TGTGCCACCAGCAGAGACAGGGGTGTGAACACTGAAGCTTTCTTT.

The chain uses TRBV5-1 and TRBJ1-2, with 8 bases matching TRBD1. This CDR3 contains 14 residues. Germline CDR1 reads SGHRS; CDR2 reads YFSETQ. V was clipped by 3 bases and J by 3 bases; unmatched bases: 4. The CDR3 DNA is TGCGCCAGCAGCTGGGGACAGGAAGACTATGGCTACACCTTC. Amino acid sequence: CASSWGQEDYGYTF.

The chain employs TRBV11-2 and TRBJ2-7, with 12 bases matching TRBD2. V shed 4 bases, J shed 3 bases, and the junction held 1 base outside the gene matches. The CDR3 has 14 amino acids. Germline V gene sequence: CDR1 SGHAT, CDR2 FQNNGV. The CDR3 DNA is TGTGCCAGCAGCTGGACTAGCGGGGACTACGAGCAGTACTTC. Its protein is CASSWTSGDYEQYF.

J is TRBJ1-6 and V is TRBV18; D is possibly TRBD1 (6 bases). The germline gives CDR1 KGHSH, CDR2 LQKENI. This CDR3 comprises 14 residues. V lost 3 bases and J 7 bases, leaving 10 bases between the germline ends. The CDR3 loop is CASSPRDKNSPLHF. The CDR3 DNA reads TGTGCCAGCTCACCTCGGGACAAGAATTCACCCCTCCACTTT. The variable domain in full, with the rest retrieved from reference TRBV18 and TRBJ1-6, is NAGVMQNPRHLVRRRGQEARLRCSPMKGHSHVYWYRQLPEEGLKFMVYLQKENIIDESGMPKERFSAEFPKEGPSILRIQQVVRGDSAAYFCASSPRDKNSPLHFGNGTRLTVT.

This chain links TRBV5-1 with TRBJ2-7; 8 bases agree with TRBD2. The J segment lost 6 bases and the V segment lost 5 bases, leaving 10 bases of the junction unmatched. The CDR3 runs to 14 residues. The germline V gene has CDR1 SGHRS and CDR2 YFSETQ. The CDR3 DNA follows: TGCGCCAGCAGTCCCACTTTAGCGGGAACCGAGCAGTACTTC. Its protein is CASSPTLAGTEQYF.

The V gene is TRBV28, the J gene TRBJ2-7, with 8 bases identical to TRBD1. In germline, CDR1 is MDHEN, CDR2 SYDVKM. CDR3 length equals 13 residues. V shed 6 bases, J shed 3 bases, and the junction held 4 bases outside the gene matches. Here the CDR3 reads CASRRDRGYEQYF. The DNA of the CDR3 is TGTGCCAGCAGGAGAGACAGGGGCTACGAGCAGTACTTC.

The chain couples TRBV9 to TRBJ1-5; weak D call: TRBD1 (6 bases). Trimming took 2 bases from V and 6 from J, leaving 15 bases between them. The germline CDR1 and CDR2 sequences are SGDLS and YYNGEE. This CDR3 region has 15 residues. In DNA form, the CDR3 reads TGTGCCAGCAGCGTCAGGGGAGAATATGGTCAGCCCCAGCATTTT. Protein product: CASSVRGEYGQPQHF.

The CDR3 DNA follows: TGCGCCAGCAGCTTCCCAATCGGGACAGGAGCTAACACTGAAGCTTTCTTT. Its protein is CASSFPIGTGANTEAFF. The chain employs TRBV5-1 and TRBJ1-1; TRBD1 agrees at 8 bases. From germline, CDR1 is SGHRS and CDR2 YFSETQ. CDR3 size: 17 residues. V shed 2 bases, J shed 2 bases, and the junction held 11 bases outside the gene matches.

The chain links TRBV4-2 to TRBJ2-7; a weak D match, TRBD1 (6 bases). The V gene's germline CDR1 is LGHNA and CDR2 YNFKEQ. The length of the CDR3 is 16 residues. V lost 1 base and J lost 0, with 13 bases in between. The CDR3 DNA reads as TGTGCCAGCAGCCAAGGAAGAGGGACAAGCTCCTACGAGCAGTACTTC. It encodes CASSQGRGTSSYEQYF.

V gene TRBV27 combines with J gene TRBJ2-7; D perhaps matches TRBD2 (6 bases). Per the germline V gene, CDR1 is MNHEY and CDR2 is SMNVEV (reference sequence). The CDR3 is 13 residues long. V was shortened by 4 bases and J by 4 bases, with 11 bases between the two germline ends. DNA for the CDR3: TGTGCCAGCAGTTCCAGGAGGGGTTACGAGCAGTACTTC. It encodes CASSSRRGYEQYF.

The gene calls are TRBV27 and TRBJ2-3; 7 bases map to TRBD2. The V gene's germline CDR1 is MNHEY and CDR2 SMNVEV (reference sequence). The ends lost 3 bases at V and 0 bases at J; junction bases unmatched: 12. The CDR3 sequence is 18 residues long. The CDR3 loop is CASSLVLADIPSTDTQYF. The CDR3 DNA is TGTGCCAGCAGTTTGGTCCTAGCGGATATTCCTAGCACAGATACGCAGTATTTT.

This CDR3 reads CTPLGAGNTIYF. The CDR3 nucleotides are TGCACCCCTCTGGGCGCTGGAAACACCATATATTTT. The chain has TRBV1 and TRBJ1-3; the D call in the table, TRBD1, was not verified against the DNA. TRBV1 constitutes a pseudogene. The CDR3 runs 12 residues.

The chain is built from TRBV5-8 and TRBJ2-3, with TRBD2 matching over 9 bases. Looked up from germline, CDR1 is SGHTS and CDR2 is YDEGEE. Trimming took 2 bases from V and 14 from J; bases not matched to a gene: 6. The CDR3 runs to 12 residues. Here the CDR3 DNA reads TGTGCCAGCAGCTTTTTTTCGACTAGCGGGTATTTT. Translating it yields CASSFFSTSGYF.

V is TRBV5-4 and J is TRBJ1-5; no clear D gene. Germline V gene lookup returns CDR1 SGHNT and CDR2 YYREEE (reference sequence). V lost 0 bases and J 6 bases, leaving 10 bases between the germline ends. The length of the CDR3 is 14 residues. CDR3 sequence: CASSLAGPSQPQHF. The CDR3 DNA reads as TGTGCCAGCAGCTTGGCTGGGCCAAGTCAGCCCCAGCATTTT. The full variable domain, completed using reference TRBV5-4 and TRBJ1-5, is ETGVTQSPTHLIKTRGQQVTLRCSSQSGHNTVSWYQQALGQGPQFIFQYYREEENGRGNFPPRFSGLQFPNYSSELNVNALELDDSALYLCASSLAGPSQPQHFGDGTRLSIL.

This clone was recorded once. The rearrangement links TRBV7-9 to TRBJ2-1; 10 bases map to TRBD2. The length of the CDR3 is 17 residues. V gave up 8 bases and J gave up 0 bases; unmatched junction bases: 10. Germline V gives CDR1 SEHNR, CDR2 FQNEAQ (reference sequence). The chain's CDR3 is CASCYSGGPYSYNEQFF. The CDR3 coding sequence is TGTGCCAGCTGCTATAGCGGGGGGCCCTACTCCTACAATGAGCAGTTCTTC.

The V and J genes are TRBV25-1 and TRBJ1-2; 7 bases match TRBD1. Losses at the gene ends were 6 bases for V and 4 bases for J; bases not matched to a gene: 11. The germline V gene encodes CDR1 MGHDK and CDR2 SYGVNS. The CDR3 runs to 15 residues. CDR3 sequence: CASSLKTGNIYGYTF. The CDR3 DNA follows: TGTGCCAGCAGCCTCAAGACAGGGAATATCTATGGCTACACCTTC.

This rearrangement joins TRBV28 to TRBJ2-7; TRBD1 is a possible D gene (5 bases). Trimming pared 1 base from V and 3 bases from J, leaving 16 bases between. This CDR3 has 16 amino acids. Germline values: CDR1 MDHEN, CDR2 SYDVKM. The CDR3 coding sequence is TGTGCCAGCAGTTTATCAGGGAATGGCAGGCTCTACGAGCAGTACTTC. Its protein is CASSLSGNGRLYEQYF.

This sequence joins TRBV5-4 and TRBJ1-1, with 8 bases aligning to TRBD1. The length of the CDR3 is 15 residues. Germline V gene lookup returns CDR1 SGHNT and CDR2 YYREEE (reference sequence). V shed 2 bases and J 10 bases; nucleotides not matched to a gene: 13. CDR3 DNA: TGTGCCAGCAGCTTACCAACAGGGCAGGGGGCAATAGCTTTCTTT. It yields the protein CASSLPTGQGAIAFF.

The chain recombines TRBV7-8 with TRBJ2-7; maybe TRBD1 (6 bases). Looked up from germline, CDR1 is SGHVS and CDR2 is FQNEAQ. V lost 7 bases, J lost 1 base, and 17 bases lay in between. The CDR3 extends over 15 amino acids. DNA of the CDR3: TGTGCCAGCAACAAACAGGGAAAACCTTCCTACGAGCAGTACTTC. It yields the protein CASNKQGKPSYEQYF.

The CDR3 sequence is CASNRDRATDTQYF. As DNA, the CDR3 is TGTGCCAGCAACCGGGACAGGGCCACAGATACGCAGTATTTT. The gene calls are TRBV2 and TRBJ2-3; 9 nucleotides align to TRBD1. With 7 bases clipped from V and 2 bases from J, the junction kept 4 bases outside the gene matches. Germline lookup yields CDR1 SNHLY and CDR2 FYNNEI. There are 14 residues in the CDR3.

CDR3 sequence (DNA): TGTGCCAGTAGCGATCTACAGGGCATCTCTGGAAACACCATATATTTT. Translation: CASSDLQGISGNTIYF. The rearrangement links TRBV19 to TRBJ1-3; weak D call: TRBD1 (6 bases). V gave up 6 bases and J gave up 0 bases, with 15 bases separating them. The CDR3 loop spans 16 amino acids. Germline V CDR1 and CDR2: LNHDA, SQIVND (reference sequence).

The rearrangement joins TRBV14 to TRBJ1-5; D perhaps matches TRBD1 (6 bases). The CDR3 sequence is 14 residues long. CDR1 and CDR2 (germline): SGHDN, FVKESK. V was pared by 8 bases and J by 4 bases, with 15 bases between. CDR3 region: CASSSTGTNQPQHF. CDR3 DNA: TGTGCCAGCTCTTCGACAGGAACAAATCAGCCCCAGCATTTT.

Here the CDR3 reads CASKPGTGARLGKLFF. CDR3 bases: TGTGCCAGTAAGCCAGGGACTGGGGCTCGGCTCGGAAAACTGTTTTTT. This rearrangement joins TRBV19 to TRBJ1-4; possible D gene TRBD1, 5 bases. CDR1 is LNHDA and CDR2 is SQIVND in the germline V gene (reference sequence). The CDR3 spans 16 residues. V was pared by 7 bases and J by 10 bases, with 25 bases between.

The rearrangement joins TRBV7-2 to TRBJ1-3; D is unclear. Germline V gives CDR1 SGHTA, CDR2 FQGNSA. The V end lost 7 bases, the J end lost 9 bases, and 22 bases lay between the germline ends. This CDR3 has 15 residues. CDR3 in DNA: TGTGCCAGCACCCCAATCGGGAGAGGGTCTCTCACCATATATTTT. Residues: CASTPIGRGSLTIYF.

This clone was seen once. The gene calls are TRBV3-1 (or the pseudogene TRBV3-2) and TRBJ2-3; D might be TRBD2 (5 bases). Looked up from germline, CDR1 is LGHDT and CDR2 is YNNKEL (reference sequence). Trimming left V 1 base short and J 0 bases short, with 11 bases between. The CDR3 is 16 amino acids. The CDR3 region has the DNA TGTGCCAGCAGCCAAGGAATCGGGGAAAGCACAGATACGCAGTATTTT. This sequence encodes CASSQGIGESTDTQYF.